This T cell receptor beta chain was sequenced for a study of cytomegalovirus exposure and HLA in healthy donors. Notes on the study in general: Researchers catalogued 164 TCR beta chains as cytomegalovirus-associated. Most TCR beta V segments were productive about 87% or about 30% of the time in an earlier analysis. For most subjects, TCR beta sequences were reported to predict HLA-A and HLA-B alleles with accuracy.

The study ran its PCR with 60 Vbeta and 13 Jbeta primers. TCRdb keeps only in-frame clones here, not all; method: immunoSEQ multiplex PCR. The table records 95,000 to 150,000 clones, roughly 80% of them present only once. The V segment lost 5 bases and the J segment 6 bases; nucleotides outside the gene matches: 5. Germline V gene lookup returns CDR1 MNHEY and CDR2 SVGAGI. The CDR3 has 13 residues. As to this clone: The target antigen is unknown.

Sequenced: PBMCs. The chain uses TRBV6-5 and TRBJ1-2, with TRBD1 matching over 8 bases. This sequence was found in a young man in good health and CMV-seronegative. CDR3 region: CASSPQGADGYTF. The DNA of the CDR3 is TGTGCCAGCAGTCCCCAGGGGGCGGATGGCTACACCTTC.